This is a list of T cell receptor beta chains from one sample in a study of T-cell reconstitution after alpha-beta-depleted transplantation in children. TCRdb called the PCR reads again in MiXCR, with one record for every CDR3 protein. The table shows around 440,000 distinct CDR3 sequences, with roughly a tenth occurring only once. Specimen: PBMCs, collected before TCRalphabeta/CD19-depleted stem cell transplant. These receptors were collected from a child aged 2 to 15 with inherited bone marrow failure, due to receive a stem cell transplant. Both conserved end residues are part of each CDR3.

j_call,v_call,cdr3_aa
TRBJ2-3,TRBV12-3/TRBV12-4,CASSPRTGTGYTDTQYF
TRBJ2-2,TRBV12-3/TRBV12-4,CASSPTGFNGELFF
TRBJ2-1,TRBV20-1,CSASSEQFF
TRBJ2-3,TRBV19,CASSIWGVDTQYF
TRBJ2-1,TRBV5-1,CASSLGGTSNNEQFF
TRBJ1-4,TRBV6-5,CASSYSGAATNEKLFF
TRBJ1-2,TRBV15,CATSRFGTGGGYTF
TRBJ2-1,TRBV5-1,CASSTRGRYNEQFF
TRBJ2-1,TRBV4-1,CASSQILAGGENEQFF
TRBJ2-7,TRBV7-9,CASSKGQGIHEQYF
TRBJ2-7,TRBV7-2,CASSITSDSSYEQYF
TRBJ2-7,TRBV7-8,CASSLVEGSGYEQYF
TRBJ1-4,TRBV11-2,CASSVKTGGPATNEKLFF
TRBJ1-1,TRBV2,CASSPYRGLTTEAFF
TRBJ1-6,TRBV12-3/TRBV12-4,CASSPQRMTGLNSPLHF
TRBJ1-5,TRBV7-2,CASSWAGVFGTQPQHF
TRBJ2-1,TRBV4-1,CASSWYNEQFF
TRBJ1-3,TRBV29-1,CSVVQALSGNTIYF
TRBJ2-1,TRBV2,CARGAGGPGSYNEQFF
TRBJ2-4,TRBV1,CTSSPLAGGYIQYF
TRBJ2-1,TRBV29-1,CSGGAGTGNNEQFF
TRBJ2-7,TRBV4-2,CASSQDPGPLYEQYF
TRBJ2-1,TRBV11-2,CASSLAAGGDNEQFF
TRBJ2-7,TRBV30,CAWSLAISYEQYF
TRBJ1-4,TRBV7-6,CASPGATNEKLFF
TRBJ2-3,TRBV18,CASSPQREKTDTQYF
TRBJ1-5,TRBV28,CASSLETDNQPQHF
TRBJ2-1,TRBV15,CATSRVTRPDEQFF
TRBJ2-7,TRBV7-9,CASSLVGDRDPYEQYF
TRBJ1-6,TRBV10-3,CAISDPGTGDNSPLHF
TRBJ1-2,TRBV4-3,CASSQDLLAGYTF
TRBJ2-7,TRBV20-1,CSASGWSGNGYEQYF
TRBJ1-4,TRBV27,CASSFSRRGFEKLFF
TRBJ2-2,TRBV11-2,CASSLTQAPGELFF
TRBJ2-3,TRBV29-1,CSAGGLSSRHTQYF
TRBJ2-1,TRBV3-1,CASSQTSGLINEQFF
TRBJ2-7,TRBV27,CASSTWTGNPYEQYF
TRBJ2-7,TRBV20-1,CSAKMAGGFYEQYF
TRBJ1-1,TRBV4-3,CASSQVQGGNTEAFF
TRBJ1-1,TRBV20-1,CSAPVGTEAFF
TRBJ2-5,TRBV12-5,CASGRTFGETQYF
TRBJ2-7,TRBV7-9,CASSQPGSYEQYF
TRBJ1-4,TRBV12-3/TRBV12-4,CASSSQNQVISLFF
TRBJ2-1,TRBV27,CASSPGLDHYNEQFF
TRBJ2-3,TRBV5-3,CARSLEGDRGTGVGTDTQYF
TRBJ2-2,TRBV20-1,CSARTSGRDTGELFF
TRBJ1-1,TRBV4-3,CASSPASQGANTEAFF
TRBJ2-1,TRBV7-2,CASGERDRYNEQFF
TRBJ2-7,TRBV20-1,CSAPPSGTYEQYF